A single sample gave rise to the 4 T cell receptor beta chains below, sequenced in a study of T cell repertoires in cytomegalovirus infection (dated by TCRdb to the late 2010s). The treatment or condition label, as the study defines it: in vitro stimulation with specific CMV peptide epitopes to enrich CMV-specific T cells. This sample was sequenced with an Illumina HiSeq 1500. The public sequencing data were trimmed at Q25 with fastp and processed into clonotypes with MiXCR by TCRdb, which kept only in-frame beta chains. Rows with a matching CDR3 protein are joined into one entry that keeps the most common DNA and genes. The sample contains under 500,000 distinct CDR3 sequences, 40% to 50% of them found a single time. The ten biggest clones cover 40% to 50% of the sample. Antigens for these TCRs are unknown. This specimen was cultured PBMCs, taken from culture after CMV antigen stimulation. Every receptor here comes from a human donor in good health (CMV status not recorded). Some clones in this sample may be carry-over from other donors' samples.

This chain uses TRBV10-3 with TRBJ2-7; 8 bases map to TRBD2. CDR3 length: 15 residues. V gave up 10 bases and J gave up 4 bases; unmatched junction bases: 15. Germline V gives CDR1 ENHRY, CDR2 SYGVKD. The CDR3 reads CATPASGLRPYEQYF. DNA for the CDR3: TGTGCCACCCCTGCTAGCGGGCTACGACCTTACGAGCAGTACTTC.

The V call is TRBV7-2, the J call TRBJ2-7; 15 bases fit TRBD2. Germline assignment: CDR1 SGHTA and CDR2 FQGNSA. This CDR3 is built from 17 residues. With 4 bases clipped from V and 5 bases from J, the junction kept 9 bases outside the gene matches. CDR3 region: CASSSYGLAGGLHEQYF. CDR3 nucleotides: TGTGCCAGCAGCTCATACGGACTAGCGGGAGGGCTCCACGAGCAGTACTTC.

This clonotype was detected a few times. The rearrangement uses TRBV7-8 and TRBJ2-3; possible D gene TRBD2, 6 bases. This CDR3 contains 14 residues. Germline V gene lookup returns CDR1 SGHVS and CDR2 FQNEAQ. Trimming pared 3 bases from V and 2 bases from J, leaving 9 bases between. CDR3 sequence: CASSFGGITDTQYF. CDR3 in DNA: TGTGCCAGCAGCTTTGGCGGGATCACAGATACGCAGTATTTT.

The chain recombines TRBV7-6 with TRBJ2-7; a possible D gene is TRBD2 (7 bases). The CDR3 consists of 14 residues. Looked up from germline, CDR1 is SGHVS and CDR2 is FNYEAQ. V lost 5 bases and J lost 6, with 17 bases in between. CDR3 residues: CASSLGGAASEQYF. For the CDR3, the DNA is TGTGCCAGCAGCCTGGGGGGGGCGGCCTCCGAGCAGTACTTC. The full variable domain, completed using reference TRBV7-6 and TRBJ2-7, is GAGVSQSPRYKVTKRGQDVALRCDPISGHVSLYWYRQALGQGPEFLTYFNYEAQQDKSGLPNDRFSAERPEGSISTLTIQRTEQRDSAMYRCASSLGGAASEQYFGPGTRLTVT.